This T cell receptor beta chain originates from a study of T cell repertoires in cytomegalovirus infection. Study information: The authors relied on CMV epitopes, both recently identified HLA-C-restricted and well-studied HLA-B-restricted. Public TCR beta signatures marked donors with CMV infection and the matching HLA.

Study-level points and caveats: Dominating the ex vivo response were HLA-C-restricted CMV-specific TCR beta clonotypes.

TCRdb analysed the reads with MiXCR anew, one entry per CDR3 protein. The sample lists under 500,000 distinct CDR3 sequences, approximately 42% occurring once. On this clonotype itself: Its antigen is undetermined.

This clonotype originated in a human donor in good health (CMV status not recorded). Some clones in this sample may be carry-over from other donors' samples. The sample here was cultured PBMCs, taken from culture after CMV antigen stimulation.

CDR3 bases: TGTGCCAGCAGCGTACTTACCGGGACAGGGGGCCGCGAGCAGTACTTC. Amino acids: CASSVLTGTGGREQYF. The V and J genes are TRBV9 and TRBJ2-7; 12 nucleotides match TRBD1. Germline loops: CDR1 SGDLS, CDR2 YYNGEE. V trimming: 1 base; J trimming: 6 bases; junction bases outside the gene matches: 8. The length of the CDR3 is 16 residues.